This TCR beta chain was captured in a study of blood T cells in healthy people across ages. This clonotype occurred a few times. No antigen is known for it. Then a second PCR, running about 6 to 12 cycles, was carried out with a sample-barcoded 5' primer and a J-beta primer mix. TCRdb itself ran the 5' RACE reads through MiXCR, one entry per CDR3 protein. The sample includes about a million distinct CDR3 sequences, 35% to 40% seen only once; the top ten take under 15%. Study-wide results and limits: A roughly linear age-dependent decrease characterized TCR beta diversity per million T cells. The study could not conclusively compare naive and antigen-experienced cells, given its unsorted PBMCs.

With 6 bases removed from V and 5 bases from J, the gap between germline ends came to 17 bases. Germline loops: CDR1 MNHEY, CDR2 SVGEGT. This CDR3 comprises 14 residues. Sequenced material: blood. This receptor was taken from a man between 18 and 35 years old in good health. V gene TRBV6-2 or TRBV6-3 combines with J gene TRBJ2-7; maybe TRBD1 (7 bases). Written as DNA, the CDR3 is TGTGCCAGCAGACCATTGGGCAGGGGGGACGAGCAGTACTTC. Translated, it gives CASRPLGRGDEQYF.